This T cell receptor (beta chain) stems from a study of OX40 agonist ivuxolimab in advanced cancers. For the wider study: Ivuxolimab, which targeted the costimulatory receptor OX40 (CD134), was an agonistic, fully human IgG2 monoclonal antibody. Intravenous ivuxolimab was administered to patients every 2 weeks at six dose levels: 0.01, 0.1, 0.3, 1.5, 3 and 10 mg/kg. The dose-escalation cohort was 82.7% male with a mean age of about 60 years, ranging from roughly 20 to 80. Of the 52 patients in dose escalation, 19 had hepatocellular carcinoma, around 15 had melanoma, 9 had renal cell carcinoma and 9 had head and neck cancer. Peripheral TCRbeta sequencing was intended to test whether TCR sequence diversity was altered and clonal T-cell expansion was caused by ivuxolimab. Prior anti-PD-1, anti-PD-L1 or anti-CTLA-4 therapy was permitted, and checkpoint inhibitors had been received by 30% to 40% of dose-escalation patients. The monotherapy dose-escalation portion (N of about 50 patients) of the phase I ivuxolimab trial is reported in the paper. Partial responses occurred in three dose-escalation patients: two with cutaneous melanoma and one with hepatocellular carcinoma. Results and caveats for the whole study, not just this receptor: On average, CD8+ T cells showed more expanded clones than CD4+ T cells after ivuxolimab. At doses of 0.1 to 3.0 mg/kg, clonal expansion of both CD4+ and CD8+ T cells in blood was seen between baseline and week 6. Which antigens the clonally expanded peripheral T cells were specific for was not determined. In partial responders in the 0.1-3.0 mg/kg groups, normalized peripheral clonal expansion was found to be among the lowest, especially among CD8+ T cells. Low levels of normalized T-cell clonal expansion were also seen in some patients who did not respond.

To sequence the TCRbeta CDR3 region, genomic DNA was isolated from the sorted cells. TCRbeta CDR3 regions were sequenced using the immunoSEQ Assay. The immuneACCESS repertoire file appears here via TCRdb, limited to in-frame rearrangements. These files lack a portion of the clones; in checked studies, under half of the deficit traces to unresolved V genes, and the cause of the others is not known. The sample data list tens of thousands of clones, and about nine tenths of these were observed just once. The leading ten clones occupy 0.3% to 0.4% of the sample. The trial excluded patients who had a history of autoimmune disease or were on systemic immunosuppression. In every dose cohort, peripheral blood was drawn for TCR sequencing at baseline, cycle 4 day 1, and cycle 7 day 1. The samples were drawn from a first-in-human, open-label, multicenter phase I dose-escalation trial of ivuxolimab. Adults with locally advanced or metastatic melanoma, renal cell carcinoma, hepatocellular carcinoma or head and neck squamous cell carcinoma were enrolled in the trial. Before TCR sequencing, CD4+ and CD8+ T cells were separately sorted from peripheral blood.

Including the terminal cysteine and phenylalanine, the CDR3 comprises 13 residues. The DNA shown is the 39-base CDR3, in frame from base 1. The V end loses 4 bases and the J end loses 0 bases, and a stretch of 7 bases separates them. The germline V gene (reference sequence) specifies PRHDT as CDR1 and FYEKMQ as CDR2. Worth noting for this clone: What antigen it recognizes has not been identified. Base qualities are not recorded, but no much larger clone differs from it by a single base.

The TCR comes from an adult with an advanced solid tumor such as melanoma, head and neck, liver or kidney cancer. The sample consisted of CD4+ or CD8+ T cells sorted from blood, taken in a trial of the OX40 agonist ivuxolimab. The chain was built from TRBV13 and TRBJ2-7; no D segment can be confidently identified. The CDR3 amino acid sequence is: CASSSPSSYEQYF. The DNA sequence is as follows: TGTGCCAGCAGCTCCCCGAGCTCCTACGAGCAGTACTTC.